The 7 T cell receptor beta chains presented below share a single source sample, sequenced in a study of monozygotic twins with inflammatory bowel disease. TCRdb processed the 5' RACE reads again and assigns one entry to each CDR3 protein, with no DNA. The sample's table shows just over 300,000 distinct CDR3 sequences. Sequencing used blood. The receptors were sampled from a human donor with ulcerative colitis or Crohn's disease, or a healthy co-twin of an affected twin (not recorded which).

The V call is TRBV27, the J call TRBJ1-5. Per germline, CDR1 MNHEY and CDR2 SMNVEV (reference sequence). The CDR3 is 13 amino acids. The chain's CDR3 is CASSPHPTRPQHF.

The chain's CDR3 is CASIPCNSNQPQHF. The chain couples TRBV10-1 to TRBJ1-5. The CDR3 consists of 14 residues. Germline-derived CDR1 and CDR2 are WNHNN and SYGVQD (reference sequence).

The chain combines TRBV3-1 with TRBJ2-7. The CDR3 totals 11 residues. Germline-derived CDR1 and CDR2 are LGHDT and YNNKEL (reference sequence). CDR3 region: CASSRSHEQYF.

The genes are TRBV6-4 and TRBJ2-1; TCRdb gives TRBD1 as the D gene, but with no DNA this cannot be confirmed. The CDR3 sequence is 15 residues long. Germline values: CDR1 MRHNA, CDR2 SNTAGT. The CDR3 protein is CASSDSTGGYNEQFF.

The chain links TRBV7-9 to TRBJ2-7; TCRdb's D call of TRBD1 is untestable without DNA. This CDR3 has 12 residues. CDR1 is SEHNR and CDR2 is FQNEAQ in the germline V gene (reference sequence). CDR3 in amino acids: CASSPGVGEQYF.

The V and J genes are TRBV20-1 and TRBJ2-1; TCRdb returns TRBD1, unconfirmable since there is no DNA. Germline-derived CDR1 and CDR2 are DFQATT and SNEGSKA (reference sequence). This CDR3 has 14 amino acids. CDR3 sequence reads: CSAIGGYLFNEQFF.

V gene TRBV20-1 combines with J gene TRBJ1-4; TCRdb returns TRBD1, unconfirmable since there is no DNA. The CDR3 has 17 residues. CDR1 is DFQATT and CDR2 is SNEGSKA in the germline V gene (reference sequence). The CDR3 region is CSARGTGYRGTNEKLFF.